What follows is one T cell receptor (beta chain) and its context. This receptor's antigen is unknown. No base-level quality is on record; no much larger clone is a single base apart. This sample was included in a study of cytomegalovirus exposure and HLA in healthy donors (dated by TCRdb to between 2016 and 2019). For the wider study: An earlier analysis of several hundred of the donors reported about 250 Gb of sequence data and 100 million to 130 million unique TCR beta sequences from 150 million to 200 million T cells. An early release covering around 630 HLA-typed donors comprised about 300 gigabases of sequencing data and roughly 85 million unique TCR sequences. Of the 300 to 500 genotyped donors, over 80% were placed in the genetic ancestry cluster associated with self-reported Caucasian donors. The study aimed to test whether cataloging public T cell receptors could reveal signatures of past pathogen exposure. The study used immunosequencing to profile the T cell repertoires of 666 subjects and linked those repertoires to cytomegalovirus serostatus. In addition to the first cohort of about 650 subjects, a separate validation cohort of 120 different subjects was used. High-throughput TCR immunosequencing, statistical association of individual TCRs with disease status, and machine learning were combined to predict cytomegalovirus infection status. In a later analysis, previously published TCR beta repertoires from 550 to 750 donors were re-analyzed and high-resolution HLA genotyping was added so that TCR occurrence patterns could be studied. Rather than using new phenotypic data, the later analysis identified candidate immune exposures from TCR beta sequences and from how often those sequences occurred across donors. In an earlier analysis of 587 of the donors, high-throughput TCR beta sequencing was used to judge whether each TCR beta V gene segment behaved as functional or pseudogenic. Donor age, sex, ethnicity and CMV serostatus were collected together with the repertoire data. In a later genetic analysis, genome-wide SNP genotypes for about 55% of the roughly 700 donors were used, and that subset was treated as a discovery cohort. Every discovery cohort repertoire had been produced on one sequencing platform. Class I and class II HLA loci were covered by the typing at four-digit resolution. The number of donors typed differed by locus, with roughly 620-640 for A, B, C, DRB1 and DQB1, more than 500 for DQA1, 606 for DPA1, and roughly 450 for DPB1. Several DR-DQ haplotypes were handled as single units for association and clustering, since linkage in the cohort was strong. Among several hundred genotyped donors of the cohort, an average of around 250,000 unique TCR beta nucleotide sequences was sequenced per donor, of which about 20% were non-productive.

The library was built by means of the immunoSEQ multiplex PCR assay. The multiplex PCR relied on a mix of 60 forward primers for TCR Vbeta segments and 13 reverse primers for TCR Jbeta segments. The CDR3 region of rearranged TCR beta genes was amplified from genomic DNA with a multiplex PCR assay. Amplified TCR beta libraries were sequenced as 87-base-pair reads on the Illumina HiSeq System. From the authors' description of their analysis: In a later analysis, some 80 million unique TCR beta chains were counted across the 500 to 850 repertoires, and roughly 11 million of these chains were shared by at least two donors. A nearest-neighbor algorithm error-corrected the raw reads and collapsed the reads into unique sequences, merging closely related sequences to remove PCR and sequencing errors. CDR3 sequences were aligned to IMGT reference sequences to assign V, D and J gene segments. For a sequence to be retained, a match of at least six nucleotides was required to both a V gene segment and a J gene segment. Rearrangements were classified as productive when the CDR3 lacked stop codons and remained in frame with V and J, and all other rearrangements were classified as non-productive. CDR3 was defined by IMGT convention, running from the second conserved V-encoded cysteine to the conserved J-encoded phenylalanine. In an earlier analysis of 550 to 650 of the donors, sequences lacking an unambiguous match to a single V gene segment were excluded. An earlier analysis of some 610 of the donors called V segments functional above 56.7% productive rearrangements and segregating when the between-donor standard deviation exceeded 5%. To diagnose cytomegalovirus status from the catalog of TCR beta chain sequences, a statistical classification framework was built. In a later analysis, TCR nucleotide sequences were compared against IMGT/GENE-DB human TR gene sequences so that V and J genes could be assigned. A later analysis assigned CDR3 sequences and most-parsimonious VDJ recombination scenarios with the TCRdist pipeline. In a later analysis, each TCR beta chain was defined by its CDR3 amino acid sequence together with its V-gene family, and reads lacking a unique V-gene family were excluded. In a later analysis, 450 to 600 highly shared, low-generation-probability nucleotide sequences were removed to address suspected cross-contamination and a sequencing artifact. In a later analysis, a clonal expansion index for each public chain was calculated from normalized within-repertoire ranks of inferred template counts. Generation probabilities in a later analysis came from a VDJ recombination model fitted to out-of-frame rearrangements, and those results were checked against IGoR. Hypergeometric tests were used in a later analysis to score TCR-TCR, TCR-HLA and TCR-CMV co-occurrence, with a repertoire-size bias correction applied to the TCR pairs. In a later analysis, false discovery rates were estimated by permuting HLA or CMV assignments 20 times. In a later analysis, co-occurring TCRs were grouped using DBSCAN, and TCRdist sequence similarity was added for clustering within HLA-allele-positive subsets. Co-occurrence clustering excluded repertoires with fewer than 30,000 or more than 120,000 public chains, plus five with anomalous nucleotide sharing. Held by TCRdb, this immuneACCESS table contains in-frame sequences only and omits some clones. Under half of the omission traces to an unresolved V gene where checked; the cause of the rest is unknown. V, J and clone size reflect that table, while D and trimming were determined from the DNA. This sample has around 110,000 clones in its table, and around 81% of those were observed once. Together, the top ten hold 3.9% of the sample.

What the authors observed across the whole study: Correlated functional status among segregating V segments might reflect linkage disequilibrium, but an unknown experimental factor could not be ruled out. Cytomegalovirus status was reported to be diagnosed by the classifier with high specificity and sensitivity in both the original and validation cohorts. Immune exposure information for the cohort was limited to CMV serostatus. V-gene and J-gene trimming of TCR beta chains was associated with a missense DCLRE1C variant in a later genetic analysis, and the association was replicated in an independent cohort. Presence/absence analyses assumed roughly uniform sequencing depth across donors, an assumption that may not hold. Strong co-occurrence of HLA alleles, especially DR and DQ, made assigning TCR associations to individual alleles difficult. Because some donors lacked HLA typing at each locus, the association tests relied only on the typed subset. A further reported finding was that TCR beta sequences accurately predicted the HLA-A and HLA-B alleles for most subjects in the first cohort. Broadly in line with IMGT annotations, most TCR beta V segments showed up in productive rearrangements about 87% or about 30% of the time in an earlier analysis of a few hundred of the donors. In a later analysis, around 17,000 TCR beta sequences were associated with specific HLA alleles at a false discovery rate of 0.05. Because the 87-base-pair reads could not distinguish some IMGT-functional V segments, including TRBV6-2 and TRBV6-3, those segments were excluded. Three of the identified cytomegalovirus-associated TCR beta chains were confirmed in vitro to be specific for cytomegalovirus antigens. While some public TCRs were present in many individuals, most TCR sequences turned up only very rarely across donors. In a later analysis, the rate of TCR association differed among HLA loci, with DRB1 alleles having the most associated TCRs and HLA-C alleles having the fewest. The earlier analysis of a few hundred of the donors excluded some 15 rarely observed V segments, including chromosome 9 orphons, because counts were too low. In this cohort, only TCR beta chains were sequenced, and detectable features were limited by the absence of alpha or paired-chain data. In a later analysis, HLA-associated TCR beta chains were found to be more clonally expanded and to have lower generation probabilities than equally common non-associated chains. The authors suggested that the approach could potentially be generalized to other disease states and immunological phenotypes. Most CMV-associated TCR beta chains appeared to be HLA-restricted in a later analysis, and the HLA associations seemed to be driven largely by CMV exposure. According to a later analysis, parvovirus B19, influenza, CMV and Epstein-Barr virus appeared linked to several top co-occurrence clusters. According to a later genetic analysis, donors in an Asian-associated ancestry cluster had fewer N-insertions in productive TCRs than the roughly 670-donor mean. A group of highly shared sequence variants was considered likely to be a technical artifact of the sequencing pipeline. A total of roughly 160 TCR beta chains were listed by the study as associated with cytomegalovirus.

The CDR3, cysteine through phenylalanine, is 14 amino acids long. Only the CDR3 DNA stays, 42 bases, in frame from base 1. The germline V gene (reference sequence) yields SEHNR for CDR1 and FQNEAQ for CDR2. The trim is 5 bases for V and 5 bases for J, with a gap of 15 bases between the germline ends. The cohort was made up of approximately 670 healthy bone marrow donors. At the time of sampling, every cohort member was nominally healthy, though immune exposures that went unrecorded were likely present. The donor tested CMV seronegative and was one of the 352 seronegative cohort members. Every donor gave a peripheral blood sample, and the peripheral blood mononuclear cells from that sample were used for TCR beta sequencing. The Qiagen DNeasy Blood Extraction Kit was used to extract genomic DNA from the blood cell samples.

Here the chain combines TRBV7-9 and TRBJ1-1; possibly the D gene is TRBD1, per 6 matching bases. This TCR came from a woman aged 30 to 39 in good health and CMV-seronegative. The sequenced sample consisted of PBMCs. The CDR3 protein: CASSPGGAGTEAFF. The DNA sequence follows: TGTGCCAGCAGCCCCGGGGGGGCTGGGACTGAAGCTTTCTTT.